This note documents a single T cell receptor (beta chain) sequence. The target antigen is unknown. Genomic DNA of each subset was evenly split across several immunoSEQ plates. Some clones are missing from TCRdb's copy, which holds only in-frame ones; the method was immunoSEQ multiplex PCR. The sample consists of some 700,000 clones, about nine tenths of them appearing once. The source of the sample is a study of shared clonotypes between healthy human individuals. Findings of the study overall: Larger estimated richness was generally recorded for naive subsets relative to memory subsets.

CD45RO+ cells joined CCR7-negative CD45RA+ TemRA cells to form CD8 memory. Sequenced input: memory CD8+ T cells from PBMCs. The sample's subset: CD45RO+ cells pooled with CCR7-negative TemRA cells. The TCR sequence derives from a man between 18 and 29 years old in good health. Some clones in this sample may be carry-over from other donors' samples.

CDR3 residues: CASSTQGIGEQYF. The CDR3 region has the DNA TGTGCCAGCAGCACACAGGGAATTGGCGAGCAGTACTTC. J is TRBJ2-7 and V is TRBV27, with D possibly being TRBD1 (6 bases). The CDR3 extends over 13 amino acids. Looked up from germline, CDR1 is MNHEY and CDR2 is SMNVEV (reference sequence). Trimming left V 6 bases short and J 6 bases short, with 15 bases between.